This T cell receptor beta chain is from a study of blood T cell repertoires in COVID-19. The trim removed 0 bases at V and 6 bases at J, leaving 8 bases unmatched. Germline CDR1 SGHNT, CDR2 YENEEA. The CDR3 runs 17 residues. Original analysis: Estimation of nucleated cell counts relied on the amplification of reference gene primers. Assay used: immunoSEQ multiplex PCR; TCRdb lists only in-frame clones, some missing. V and J calls and clone size are given by that table; D and trimming were obtained from the DNA. Of roughly 120,000 clones listed, around 85% are singletons. Sample: peripheral blood. The chain links TRBV11-3 to TRBJ2-1; 10 bases line up with TRBD2. The receptor was derived from a woman aged 60-70 years with COVID-19, enrolled during active disease. The CDR3 region has the DNA TGTGCCAGCAGCTTAGATCTCGGAGCGGGGGGGCTCAATGAGCAGTTCTTC. It translates to CASSLDLGAGGLNEQFF.